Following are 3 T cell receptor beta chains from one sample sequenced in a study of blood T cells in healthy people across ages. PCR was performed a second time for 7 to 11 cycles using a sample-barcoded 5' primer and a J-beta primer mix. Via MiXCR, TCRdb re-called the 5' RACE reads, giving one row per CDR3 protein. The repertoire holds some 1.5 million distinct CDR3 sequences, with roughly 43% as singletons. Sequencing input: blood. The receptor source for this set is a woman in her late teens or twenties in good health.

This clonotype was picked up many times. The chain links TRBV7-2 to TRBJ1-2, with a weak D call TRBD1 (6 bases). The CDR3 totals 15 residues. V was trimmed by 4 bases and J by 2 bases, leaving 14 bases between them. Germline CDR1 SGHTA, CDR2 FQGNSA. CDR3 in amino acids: CASSYYRVGNYGYTF. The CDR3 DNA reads TGTGCCAGCAGCTATTACAGGGTTGGGAACTATGGCTACACCTTC.

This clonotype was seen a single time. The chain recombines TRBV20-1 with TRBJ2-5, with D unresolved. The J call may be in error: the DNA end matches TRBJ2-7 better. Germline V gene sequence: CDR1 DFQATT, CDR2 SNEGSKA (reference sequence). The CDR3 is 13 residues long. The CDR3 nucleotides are TGCAGTGCTAGAGATAGACGAATCTACGAGCAGTACTTC. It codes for CSARDRRIYEQYF.

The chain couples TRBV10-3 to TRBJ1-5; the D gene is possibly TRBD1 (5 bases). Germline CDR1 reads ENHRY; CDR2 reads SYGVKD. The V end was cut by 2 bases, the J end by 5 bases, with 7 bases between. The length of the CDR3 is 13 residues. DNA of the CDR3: TGTGCCATCAGTGAGGACAGAGATCAGCCCCAGCATTTT. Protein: CAISEDRDQPQHF.